The 16 T cell receptor beta chains listed next were all sequenced from one sample in a study of blood T cell repertoires in COVID-19. The table came from immunoSEQ multiplex PCR; TCRdb's copy has only in-frame clones and leaves some out. Of some 150,000 clones in the sample, roughly 86% were seen once. Specimen: peripheral blood. The receptors were sampled from an elderly woman in a cohort sampled during active or convalescent COVID-19.

The CDR3 DNA sequence: TGTGCCAGTAGCAATCCCCCGGACAGAAACTATGGCTACACCTTC. It encodes CASSNPPDRNYGYTF. The chain links TRBV19 to TRBJ1-2; TRBD1 might be the D (6 bases). CDR1 LNHDA and CDR2 SQIVND come from the germline V gene (reference sequence). This CDR3 is built from 15 residues. Between the trimmed V and J ends, which lost 6 bases and 2 bases, there was a span of 16 bases.

The gene calls are TRBV29-1 and TRBJ1-3, with TRBD1 matching 10 bases. In germline, CDR1 is SQVTM, CDR2 ANQGSEA. The CDR3 has 18 residues. The ends lost 6 bases at V and 4 bases at J; junction bases unmatched: 18. The CDR3 spells CSVRTSGDRGGRGNTIYF. CDR3 DNA: TGCAGCGTACGCACTTCGGGGGACAGGGGAGGACGAGGAAACACCATATATTTT.

In its sample, this clone was seen once. This chain links TRBV9 with TRBJ2-1, with 15 bases aligning to TRBD2. V was pared by 4 bases and J by 4 bases, with 9 bases of the junction left unmatched. The CDR3 has 18 amino acids. Germline V gene data show CDR1 as SGDLS and CDR2 as YYNGEE. In DNA, the CDR3 is TGTGCCAGCAGCCCCAGGACTAGCGGGAGGGCGAGGTACAATGAGCAGTTCTTC. It specifies CASSPRTSGRARYNEQFF.

This clone was counted between two and nine times. The gene calls are TRBV30 and TRBJ1-6; D remains ambiguous. The V end was cut by 2 bases, the J end by 3 bases, with 8 bases between. Per the germline V gene, CDR1 is GTSNPN and CDR2 is SVGIG (reference sequence). The CDR3 extends over 14 amino acids. The CDR3 sequence: CAWSLSRYNSPLHF. For the CDR3, the DNA is TGTGCCTGGAGTTTATCCCGCTATAATTCACCCCTCCACTTT.

In its sample, this clone was seen a few times. V and J are TRBV30 and TRBJ2-5; D is perhaps TRBD1 (5 bases). This CDR3 is 13 amino acids long. The V gene's germline CDR1 is GTSNPN and CDR2 SVGIG (reference sequence). The V and J ends lost 0 bases and 2 bases respectively, with 7 bases between them. For the CDR3, the DNA is TGTGCCTGGAGTGTAGACAGTCAAGAGACCCAGTACTTC. Its translation is CAWSVDSQETQYF.

The chain has TRBV2 and TRBJ2-5; 8 positions agree with TRBD2. The CDR3 runs to 14 residues. Per germline, CDR1 SNHLY and CDR2 FYNNEI. With V trimmed by 5 bases and J by 5 bases, 7 bases remained unmatched. The CDR3 loop reads CASSRREGIETQYF. The CDR3 bases are TGTGCCAGCAGTCGACGGGAGGGGATTGAGACCCAGTACTTC.

V usage is TRBV5-6 and J usage is TRBJ2-1, with TRBD2 matching over 9 bases. The J segment lost 10 bases and the V segment lost 1 base, leaving 9 bases of the junction unmatched. CDR1 and CDR2 from the germline V gene are SGHDT and YYEEEE. This CDR3 region has 15 residues. The CDR3 region has the DNA TGTGCCAGCAGCTTGATTCTAGCGGGACTAAACGAGCAGTTCTTC. This sequence encodes CASSLILAGLNEQFF.

V is TRBV4-1 and J is TRBJ2-1; D may be TRBD2 (6 bases). CDR1 MGHRA and CDR2 YSYEKL come from the germline V gene. The CDR3 runs 16 residues. The V and J ends lost 4 bases and 4 bases respectively, with 17 bases between them. The CDR3 protein is CASSRQLAEYYNEQFF. CDR3 nucleotides: TGCGCCAGCAGCCGACAATTAGCGGAATATTACAATGAGCAGTTCTTC.

This clone was seen just once. The V and J genes are TRBV27 and TRBJ1-6, with D possibly being TRBD1 (6 bases). Germline values: CDR1 MNHEY, CDR2 SMNVEV (reference sequence). This CDR3 is built from 12 residues. The V end was cut by 9 bases, the J end by 6 bases, with 9 bases between. CDR3 DNA: TGTGCCAGTGGGACACCTAATTCACCCCTCCACTTT. Translated: CASGTPNSPLHF.

The DNA of the CDR3 is TGTGCCACCAAAGCGGGGGGGCTGGGCGAGCAGTACTTC. This gives the protein CATKAGGLGEQYF. The V gene is TRBV3-1 (or the pseudogene TRBV3-2), the J gene TRBJ2-7; 10 bases are a match to TRBD2. V shed 10 bases and J 6 bases; nucleotides not matched to a gene: 9. The CDR3 consists of 13 residues. Germline V gives CDR1 LGHDT, CDR2 YNNKEL (reference sequence).

The CDR3 nucleotides read TGCGCCAGCAGCTTGGGTGGATGGGACAGAAGGCAATCCTATAATTCACCCCTCCACTTT. Its protein is CASSLGGWDRRQSYNSPLHF. The genes are TRBV5-1 and TRBJ1-6, with TRBD1 identical over 7 bases. The junction had 13 bases not matched to a gene; V was cut back by 0 bases and J by 1 base. This CDR3 has 20 amino acids. Germline CDR1 is SGHRS and CDR2 is YFSETQ.

The chain couples TRBV30 to TRBJ1-1; possible D gene TRBD1, 6 bases. V lost 7 bases and J lost 5, with 17 bases in between. This CDR3 spans 13 amino acids. CDR1 is GTSNPN and CDR2 is SVGIG in the germline V gene (reference sequence). The CDR3 nucleotides read TGTGCCTCCTCGGGACACTTGGGAACTGAAGCTTTCTTT. It yields the protein CASSGHLGTEAFF.

In this sample, this clone turned up once. V gene TRBV19 combines with J gene TRBJ1-1, with 8 bases that match TRBD1. Germline loops: CDR1 LNHDA, CDR2 SQIVND (reference sequence). This CDR3 region has 17 residues. V lost 3 bases, J lost 4 bases, and 13 bases stayed unmatched. CDR3 in amino acids: CASSIRQGRVSSTEAFF. The DNA of the CDR3 is TGTGCCAGTAGTATTAGACAGGGGAGAGTGTCGAGCACTGAAGCTTTCTTT.

This clone was detected only a few times. The rearrangement links TRBV4-1 to TRBJ1-5, with a tentative D call TRBD1 (6 bases). V lost 4 bases and J 9 bases, leaving 16 bases between the germline ends. The CDR3 is 14 amino acids. Germline CDR1 and CDR2: MGHRA and YSYEKL. The CDR3 coding sequence is TGCGCCAGCAGCCTCGTCAATCTACAGGGGCCCCAGCATTTT. Its protein is CASSLVNLQGPQHF.

The V call is TRBV10-3, the J call TRBJ2-7, with 7 positions matching TRBD2. Germline V gives CDR1 ENHRY, CDR2 SYGVKD. This CDR3 comprises 14 residues. The V segment lost 10 bases and the J segment 2 bases; nucleotides outside the gene matches: 11. The CDR3 DNA is TGTGCCACACATAAAGGCGGGAGTGCCTACGAGCAGTACGTC. It codes for CATHKGGSAYEQYV.

The chain combines TRBV5-4 with TRBJ1-1; D ambiguous. V lost 4 bases to trimming and J lost 4 bases, with 17 bases between them. Germline V gene data show CDR1 as SGHNT and CDR2 as YYREEE (reference sequence). This CDR3 spans 15 amino acids. CDR3 in amino acids: CASSPFTILTTEAFF. The CDR3 DNA reads as TGTGCCAGCAGCCCATTCACCATCCTAACCACTGAAGCTTTCTTT.